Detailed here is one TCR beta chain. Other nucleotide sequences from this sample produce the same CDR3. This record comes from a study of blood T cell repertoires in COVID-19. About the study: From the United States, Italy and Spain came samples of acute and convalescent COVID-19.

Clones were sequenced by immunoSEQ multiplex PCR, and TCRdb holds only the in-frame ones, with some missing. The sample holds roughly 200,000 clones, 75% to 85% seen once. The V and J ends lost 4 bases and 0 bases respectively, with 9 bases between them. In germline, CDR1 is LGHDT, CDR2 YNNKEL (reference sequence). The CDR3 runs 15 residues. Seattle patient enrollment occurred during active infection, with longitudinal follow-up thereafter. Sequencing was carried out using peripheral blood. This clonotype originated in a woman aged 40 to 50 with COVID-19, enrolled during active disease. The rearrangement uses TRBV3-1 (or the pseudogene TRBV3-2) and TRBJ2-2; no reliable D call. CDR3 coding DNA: TGTGCCAGCAGCCTCCTGGCGGCGAACACCGGGGAGCTGTTTTTT. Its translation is CASSLLAANTGELFF.